Following are 21 T cell receptor beta chains from one sample sequenced in a study of blood T cell repertoires in COVID-19. Measured with immunoSEQ multiplex PCR; TCRdb has only the in-frame clones, and not every one. The table includes 150,000 or so clones, roughly 89% detected once. Source material: peripheral blood. These receptors came from a human donor in a cohort sampled during active COVID-19.

The chain joins TRBV19 to TRBJ1-2; tentative D call: TRBD1 (6 bases). Germline V gene lookup returns CDR1 LNHDA and CDR2 SQIVND (reference sequence). V lost 7 bases, J lost 0 bases, and 18 bases lay in between. CDR3 size: 16 residues. The CDR3 reads CASMRGSGRANYGYTF. The CDR3 DNA follows: TGTGCCAGTATGAGGGGGTCGGGGAGAGCTAACTATGGCTACACCTTC.

V is TRBV4-1 and J is TRBJ1-6; TRBD1 might be the D (5 bases). The CDR3 length is 17 residues. Germline CDR1 MGHRA, CDR2 YSYEKL. V was cut by 0 bases and J by 6 bases, with 15 bases left in between. CDR3 in amino acids: CASSQDTPPDTNSPLHF. The CDR3 nucleotides read TGCGCCAGCAGCCAAGATACCCCACCGGACACTAATTCACCCCTCCACTTT.

The rearrangement joins TRBV5-1 to TRBJ2-7, with 8 bases matching TRBD2. The CDR3 has 15 amino acids. Germline V lookup: CDR1 SGHRS, CDR2 YFSETQ. V lost 2 bases and J lost 7; bases outside the gene matches: 11. The CDR3 nucleotides are TGCGCCAGCAGCTTTAGCGGGGCAGGACCCAATGAGCAGTACTTC. The encoded protein is CASSFSGAGPNEQYF.

The V gene is TRBV7-8, the J gene TRBJ2-2; D gene unclear. Trimming took 1 base from V and 1 from J, leaving 10 bases between them. Germline V gene sequence: CDR1 SGHVS, CDR2 FQNEAQ. CDR3 length equals 16 residues. CDR3: CASSLVSVGNTGELFF. The DNA for the CDR3 is TGTGCCAGCAGCTTAGTGAGTGTTGGGAACACCGGGGAGCTGTTTTTT.

The chain has TRBV6-5 and TRBJ1-1; no firm D call. Germline V gene data show CDR1 as MNHEY and CDR2 as SVGAGI. V was trimmed by 6 bases and J by 8 bases, leaving 13 bases between them. The CDR3 contains 12 residues. The CDR3 nucleotides are TGTGCCAGCAGCCTCGCGGGAACGGAAGCTTTCTTT. Its protein product is CASSLAGTEAFF.

The rearrangement joins TRBV11-2 to TRBJ2-1; 9 bases match TRBD1. CDR3 length equals 15 residues. The germline CDR1 and CDR2 sequences are SGHAT and FQNNGV. Trimming cost V 8 bases and J 10 bases; bases outside gene matches: 15. The CDR3 here is CASRRTGDFSLEQFF. CDR3 sequence (DNA): TGTGCCAGCCGCCGGACAGGGGACTTTTCGTTGGAGCAGTTCTTC. Full variable domain (outside the CDR3, taken from reference TRBV11-2 and TRBJ2-1): EAGVAQSPRYKIIEKRQSVAFWCNPISGHATLYWYQQILGQGPKLLIQFQNNGVVDDSQLPKDRFSAERLKGVDSTLKIQPAKLEDSAVYLCASRRTGDFSLEQFFGPGTRLTVL.

This clone was counted once. This rearrangement joins TRBV21-1 to TRBJ1-3; the table's D call, TRBD1, has no DNA check behind it. TRBV21-1 is a pseudogene. The CDR3 covers 18 residues. In nucleotides, the CDR3 is TGTGCCAGCAGCAAAGATCGGGACAGTGCCCCCTCTGGAAACACCATATATTTT. Its protein is CASSKDRDSAPSGNTIYF.

The rearrangement links TRBV5-4 to TRBJ1-1; no clear D gene. The CDR3 runs to 14 residues. Germline lookup yields CDR1 SGHNT and CDR2 YYREEE (reference sequence). The V gene lost 1 base and the J gene lost 1 base, with 8 bases spanning the gap. For the CDR3, the DNA is TGTGCCAGCAGCTTGTTCCTAGAGAACACTGAAGCTTTCTTT. Its translation is CASSLFLENTEAFF. The entire variable domain, with the rest obtained from reference TRBV5-4 and TRBJ1-1, is as follows: ETGVTQSPTHLIKTRGQQVTLRCSSQSGHNTVSWYQQALGQGPQFIFQYYREEENGRGNFPPRFSGLQFPNYSSELNVNALELDDSALYLCASSLFLENTEAFFGQGTRLTVV.

The rearrangement joins TRBV7-8 to TRBJ1-2; 8 bases line up with TRBD1. Germline CDR1 reads SGHVS; CDR2 reads FQNEAQ. V lost 3 bases and J lost 8; bases outside the gene matches: 20. CDR3 length equals 18 residues. CDR3 sequence reads: CASSLRGVSDRGVGGYTF. The CDR3 nucleotides are TGTGCCAGCAGCTTGCGCGGTGTATCAGACAGGGGTGTAGGAGGCTACACCTTC.

V is TRBV19 and J is TRBJ1-5, with a tentative D call TRBD1 (5 bases). V lost 7 bases and J 6 bases, leaving 16 bases between the germline ends. This CDR3 is built from 14 residues. The germline CDR1 and CDR2 sequences are LNHDA and SQIVND (reference sequence). The CDR3 coding sequence is TGTGCCAGTACTCAGGGCCGTCTTAGTCAGCCCCAGCATTTT. Translated: CASTQGRLSQPQHF. The full variable domain, with the rest looked up from reference TRBV19 and TRBJ1-5, is DGGITQSPKYLFRKEGQNVTLSCEQNLNHDAMYWYRQDPGQGLRLIYYSQIVNDFQKGDIAEGYSVSREKKESFPLTVTSAQKNPTAFYLCASTQGRLSQPQHFGDGTRLSIL.

The gene calls are TRBV5-1 and TRBJ1-2, with 7 nucleotides matching TRBD1. V shed 4 bases and J 3 bases; nucleotides not matched to a gene: 9. Germline CDR1 and CDR2: SGHRS and YFSETQ. This CDR3 has 15 amino acids. CDR3 coding DNA: TGCGCCAGCAGCGGAGGGCGCGACAGGGACTATGGCTACACCTTC. Translated: CASSGGRDRDYGYTF.

The chain recombines TRBV28 with TRBJ2-1, with 8 bases that match TRBD2. CDR1 is MDHEN and CDR2 is SYDVKM in the germline V gene. Trimming removed 5 bases from V and 12 bases from J; junction bases left unmatched: 9. The CDR3 has 13 residues. In DNA form, the CDR3 reads TGTGCCAGCAGTACACGGGGGGGCCTCGGGCAGTTCTTC. This codes for CASSTRGGLGQFF.

This chain joins TRBV15 and TRBJ2-7, with 9 bases aligning to TRBD1. Germline V lookup: CDR1 LNHNV, CDR2 YYDKDF (reference sequence). This CDR3 contains 16 residues. V was clipped by 3 bases and J by 3 bases; unmatched bases: 9. The CDR3 sequence is CATSSRRDRVNYEQYF. The CDR3 DNA is TGTGCCACCAGCAGTCGGAGGGACAGGGTTAACTACGAGCAGTACTTC.

The CDR3 DNA reads as TGTGCCAGCAGACCGTCGACTGTATACGAGCAGTACTTC. This gives the protein CASRPSTVYEQYF. V and J are TRBV28 and TRBJ2-7; D gene unclear. V was trimmed by 6 bases and J by 4 bases, leaving 13 bases between them. Germline V gives CDR1 MDHEN, CDR2 SYDVKM. The CDR3 sequence is 13 residues long.

Only one count was recorded for this clone. This sequence joins TRBV19 and TRBJ2-6; 8 bases are a match to TRBD1. Per germline, CDR1 LNHDA and CDR2 SQIVND (reference sequence). CDR3 size: 17 residues. Germline trimming cut 11 bases from V and 0 bases from J; bases unmatched to any gene: 12. CDR3 loop: CASSLGTGNSGANVLTF. The CDR3 nucleotides are TGTGCCTCCTCCTTGGGGACAGGTAACTCTGGGGCCAACGTCCTGACTTTC.

The rearrangement joins TRBV7-8 to TRBJ1-6, with D uncertain. CDR1 is SGHVS, CDR2 FQNEAQ, per germline. The V end was cut by 5 bases, the J end by 7 bases, with 6 bases between. The CDR3 contains 12 residues. CDR3 sequence: CASSPRNSPLHF. In DNA, the CDR3 is TGTGCCAGCAGCCCCAGGAATTCACCCCTCCACTTT.

The chain uses TRBV27 and TRBJ1-1; unclear D gene. Germline-derived CDR1 and CDR2 are MNHEY and SMNVEV (reference sequence). Trimming took off 2 bases at V and 1 base at J, with 5 bases between the two ends. This CDR3 contains 13 residues. The chain's CDR3 is CASSLGPNTEAFF. In DNA form, the CDR3 reads TGTGCCAGCAGTTTAGGGCCGAACACTGAAGCTTTCTTT.

The chain carries TRBV14 and TRBJ2-4; TRBD1 might be the D (6 bases). With 8 bases removed from V and 0 bases from J, the gap between germline ends came to 14 bases. The CDR3 covers 15 residues. Germline values: CDR1 SGHDN, CDR2 FVKESK. The CDR3 DNA reads as TGTGCCAGCGTCTACAGGGTTCTAGCCAAAAACATTCAGTACTTC. This codes for CASVYRVLAKNIQYF.

The chain links TRBV6-5 to TRBJ2-5; the D is unclear. This CDR3 region has 13 residues. The germline gives CDR1 MNHEY, CDR2 SVGAGI. The V end was cut by 6 bases, the J end by 5 bases, with 13 bases between. DNA for the CDR3: TGTGCCAGCAGGAACTCGCCTTGGGAGACCCAGTACTTC. Translated, it gives CASRNSPWETQYF.

This sequence joins TRBV9 and TRBJ2-1; 7 positions agree with TRBD2. Trimming took 3 bases from V and 8 from J; bases not matched to a gene: 11. Germline lookup yields CDR1 SGDLS and CDR2 YYNGEE. CDR3 length equals 15 residues. The CDR3 region is CASSGQSGARDEQFF. The CDR3 DNA is TGTGCCAGCAGCGGACAAAGCGGGGCCCGGGATGAGCAGTTCTTC.

This clone was picked up a small number of times. This chain links TRBV30 with TRBJ1-1; D call uncertain. Trimming shortened V by 0 bases and J by 4 bases, and 12 bases separated the two germline ends. The CDR3 has 14 residues. Germline CDR1 reads GTSNPN; CDR2 reads SVGIG (reference sequence). The CDR3 DNA sequence: TGTGCCTGGAGTGTAATCCAGGCGGGCACTGAAGCTTTCTTT. It yields the protein CAWSVIQAGTEAFF.